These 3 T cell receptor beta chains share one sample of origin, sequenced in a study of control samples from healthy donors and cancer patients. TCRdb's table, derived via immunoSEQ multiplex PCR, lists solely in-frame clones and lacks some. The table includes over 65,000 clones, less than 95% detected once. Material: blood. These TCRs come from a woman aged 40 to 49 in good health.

The CDR3 reads CASSQWTSGGEADTQYF. CDR3 DNA sequence: TGTGCCAGCAGCCAATGGACTAGCGGGGGGGAGGCAGATACGCAGTATTTT. This rearrangement joins TRBV7-8 to TRBJ2-3; 15 bases match TRBD2. The CDR3 covers 17 residues. The V gene end was trimmed by 5 bases and the J gene end by 4 bases; junction bases not matched to a gene: 7. CDR1 is SGHVS, CDR2 FQNEAQ, per germline.

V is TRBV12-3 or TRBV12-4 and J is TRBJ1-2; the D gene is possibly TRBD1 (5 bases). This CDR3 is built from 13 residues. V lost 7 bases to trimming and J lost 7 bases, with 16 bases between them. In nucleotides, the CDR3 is TGTGCCAGCAACCCTCAAGGGGCTCGTGGCTACACCTTC. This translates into CASNPQGARGYTF.

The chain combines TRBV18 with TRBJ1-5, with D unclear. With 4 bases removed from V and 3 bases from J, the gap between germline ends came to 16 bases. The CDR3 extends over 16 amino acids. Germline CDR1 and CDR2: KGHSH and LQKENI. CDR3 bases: TGTGCCAGCTCACTACAGCCCGGGAGGTCCAATCAGCCCCAGCATTTT. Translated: CASSLQPGRSNQPQHF.